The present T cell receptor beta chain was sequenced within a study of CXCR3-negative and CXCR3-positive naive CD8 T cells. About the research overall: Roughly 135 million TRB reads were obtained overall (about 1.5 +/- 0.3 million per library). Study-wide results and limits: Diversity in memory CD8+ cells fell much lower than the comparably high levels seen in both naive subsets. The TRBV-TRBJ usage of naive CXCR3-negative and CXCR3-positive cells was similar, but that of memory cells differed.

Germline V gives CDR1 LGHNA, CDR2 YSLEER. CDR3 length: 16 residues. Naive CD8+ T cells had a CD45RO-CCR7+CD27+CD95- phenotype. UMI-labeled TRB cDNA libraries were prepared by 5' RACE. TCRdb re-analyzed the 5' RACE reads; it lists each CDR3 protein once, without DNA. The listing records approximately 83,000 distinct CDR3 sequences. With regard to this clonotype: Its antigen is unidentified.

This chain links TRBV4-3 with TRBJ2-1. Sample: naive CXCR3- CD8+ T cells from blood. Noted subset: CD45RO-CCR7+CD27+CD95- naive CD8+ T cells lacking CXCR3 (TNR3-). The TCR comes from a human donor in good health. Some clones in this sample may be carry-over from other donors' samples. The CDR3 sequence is CASSQDSGGAYNEQFF.